The 9 T cell receptor beta chains below were found in one sample sequenced in a study of shared clonotypes between healthy human individuals. Naive CD8 cells lacked CD45RO, underwent positive selection for CCR7 and left out terminally differentiated effector memory CD45RA+ cells. Measured with immunoSEQ multiplex PCR; TCRdb has only the in-frame clones, and not every one. Of some 1,900,000 clones detected, about 95% appear once; the ten largest clones hold approximately 1%. The specimen was naive CD8+ T cells sorted from blood. Receptor source: a man aged 18 to 29 in good health.

This clone turned up a few times. This sample includes further DNA sequences coding for the same CDR3. The chain is built from TRBV28 and TRBJ1-5; TRBD1 agrees at 8 bases. With V trimmed by 5 bases and J by 2 bases, 2 bases remained unmatched. The CDR3 runs to 14 residues. CDR1 is MDHEN, CDR2 SYDVKM, per germline. The CDR3: CASSLTGGNQPQHF. CDR3 coding DNA: TGTGCCAGCAGTCTGACAGGGGGCAATCAGCCCCAGCATTTT. Using reference TRBV28 and TRBJ1-5 for the parts outside the CDR3, the full variable domain is DVKVTQSSRYLVKRTGEKVFLECVQDMDHENMFWYRQDPGLGLRLIYFSYDVKMKEKGDIPEGYSVSREKKERFSLILESASTNQTSMYLCASSLTGGNQPQHFGDGTRLSIL.

The chain joins TRBV6-6 to TRBJ2-1, with 12 nucleotides matching TRBD1. Looked up from germline, CDR1 is MNHNY and CDR2 is SVGAGI (reference sequence). The J segment lost 7 bases and the V segment lost 2 bases, leaving 3 bases of the junction unmatched. This CDR3 contains 15 residues. CDR3 sequence reads: CASSYGDRGRNEQFF. The CDR3 nucleotides are TGTGCCAGCAGTTACGGGGACAGGGGGCGAAATGAGCAGTTCTTC.

With respect to this clone: Different DNA sequences within this sample yield the same CDR3. The chain combines TRBV6-5 with TRBJ2-7; 7 bases match TRBD2. The CDR3 is made up of 14 amino acids. Per the germline V gene, CDR1 is MNHEY and CDR2 is SVGAGI. V was pared by 2 bases and J by 3 bases, with 4 bases of the junction left unmatched. The CDR3, as DNA: TGTGCCAGCAGTTACGCGGGAGAGGACTACGAGCAGTACTTC. As protein: CASSYAGEDYEQYF.

The chain couples TRBV29-1 to TRBJ1-3; possibly TRBD1 for D (5 bases). Looked up from germline, CDR1 is SQVTM and CDR2 is ANQGSEA. The CDR3 is 15 amino acids. Trimming took off 1 base at V and 4 bases at J, with 14 bases between the two ends. The chain's CDR3 is CSVEAEGKGGNTIYF. The DNA for the CDR3 is TGCAGCGTTGAAGCGGAGGGCAAGGGGGGAAACACCATATATTTT. Together with reference TRBV29-1 and TRBJ1-3, the CDR3 gives the full variable domain: SAVISQKPSRDICQRGTSLTIQCQVDSQVTMMFWYRQQPGQSLTLIATANQGSEATYESGFVIDKFPISRPNLTFSTLTVSNMSPEDSSIYLCSVEAEGKGGNTIYFGEGSWLTVV.

This clone has only one observation. The chain has TRBV9 and TRBJ1-4; 9 nucleotides match TRBD1. V was clipped by 0 bases and J by 8 bases; unmatched bases: 5. The CDR3 runs 15 residues. CDR1 is SGDLS and CDR2 is YYNGEE in the germline V gene. CDR3 nucleotide sequence: TGTGCCAGCAGCGTAGCAGGGACAGGGAGGGAAAAACTGTTTTTT. It codes for CASSVAGTGREKLFF.

The J gene is TRBJ1-1, the V gene TRBV7-9, with 7 positions matching TRBD1. The CDR3 sequence is 15 residues long. J was trimmed by 5 bases and V by 5 bases; bases with no gene match: 11. CDR1 is SEHNR, CDR2 FQNEAQ, per germline (reference sequence). The CDR3 is CASSVLQTGTTEAFF. The CDR3 nucleotides read TGTGCCAGCAGCGTGCTACAGACAGGGACGACTGAAGCTTTCTTT.

The chain has TRBV14 and TRBJ1-5; D might be TRBD1 (5 bases). In germline, CDR1 is SGHDN, CDR2 FVKESK. This CDR3 is 13 amino acids long. Between the trimmed V and J ends, which lost 4 bases and 6 bases, there was a span of 10 bases. The CDR3 DNA sequence: TGTGCCAGCAGCCTTACAGGAAGTCAGCCCCAGCATTTT. The encoded protein is CASSLTGSQPQHF. The whole variable domain, remainder taken from reference TRBV14 and TRBJ1-5, is EAGVTQFPSHSVIEKGQTVTLRCDPISGHDNLYWYRRVMGKEIKFLLHFVKESKQDESGMPNNRFLAERTGGTYSTLKVQPAELEDSGVYFCASSLTGSQPQHFGDGTRLSIL.

The chain combines TRBV11-2 with TRBJ2-7; D perhaps matches TRBD1 (6 bases). This CDR3 comprises 17 residues. CDR1 is SGHAT, CDR2 FQNNGV, per germline. The V end was cut by 2 bases, the J end by 2 bases, with 19 bases between. The CDR3 DNA is TGTGCCAGCAGCTTAACGTTGGACAGAAACCCCACCTACGAGCAGTACTTC. Protein: CASSLTLDRNPTYEQYF.

The chain combines TRBV7-8 with TRBJ2-7, with 8 bases aligning to TRBD1. V shed 1 base and J 5 bases; nucleotides not matched to a gene: 4. This CDR3 region has 14 residues. Germline CDR1 is SGHVS and CDR2 is FQNEAQ. The CDR3 spells CASSLVTGVDEQYF. In DNA form, the CDR3 reads TGTGCCAGCAGCTTAGTGACAGGGGTGGACGAGCAGTACTTC.